This entry concerns a single T cell receptor (beta chain). Its specificity is unknown. The CDR3 runs to 15 residues. Germline V CDR1 and CDR2: SGDLS, YYNGEE. These data originate in a study of monozygotic twins with inflammatory bowel disease. Findings and limits, study-wide: The co-twins with IBD showed lower TCRbeta diversity (inverse Simpson) than their healthy siblings. Limited power may explain why concordant and discordant twins showed no difference in repertoire similarity.

One entry per CDR3 protein, without DNA, is what TCRdb gives after re-calling the 5' RACE reads. Recorded here are 140,000 to 150,000 distinct CDR3 sequences; the top ten clones represent approximately 1.2%. V and J are TRBV9 and TRBJ2-7; TCRdb reports TRBD2, a call that lacks DNA to check it against. Material: blood. The sequence was collected from a human donor with ulcerative colitis or Crohn's disease, or a healthy co-twin of an affected twin (not recorded which). CDR3 amino acids: CASSVDTSGIYEQYF.